Listed below are T cell receptor beta chains from one sample, sequenced in a study of T-cell reconstitution after alpha-beta-depleted transplantation in children. Each CDR3 protein is one row after TCRdb ran MiXCR on the PCR reads. The sample lists under 850,000 distinct CDR3 sequences; around 13% were seen once. The sequencing used PBMCs, collected before TCRalphabeta/CD19-depleted stem cell transplant. These receptor sequences come from a girl aged 2 to 9 with congenital amegakaryocytic thrombocytopenia, due to receive a stem cell transplant. The CDR3 runs from the conserved cysteine through the conserved F or W. D genes are given only for firm matches. Rows give clone size only sometimes, using once, few, many, or a class for an expanded clone.

j_call clone_size v_call d_call cdr3_nt cdr3_aa
TRBJ2-1 few TRBV5-1 . TGCGCCAGCAGCTTTTCATCCGGGGGCGATGAGCAGTTCTTC CASSFSSGGDEQFF
TRBJ1-2 many TRBV6-5 . TGTGCCAGCAGTTACTCGAGTCTACAGGGTGGAATCTATAGCTACACCTTC CASSYSSLQGGIYSYTF
TRBJ1-1 . TRBV15 . TGTGCCACCAGCAGAGTATCTACTGAAGCTTTCTTT CATSRVSTEAFF
TRBJ2-1 many TRBV12-3/TRBV12-4 . TGTGCCAGCAGTCCTCGCGCCAATGAGCAGTTCTTC CASSPRANEQFF
TRBJ2-7 . TRBV14 TRBD1 TGTGCCAGCAGTCGGACAGGTCGGTCCTACGAGCAGTACTTC CASSRTGRSYEQYF
TRBJ2-1 few TRBV12-3/TRBV12-4 . TGTGCCAGCAGCGACCGGGTGGGCTATGGGTTCCCCAATGAGCAGTTCTTC CASSDRVGYGFPNEQFF
TRBJ2-2 . TRBV5-6 . TGTGCCAGCAGCTTGAAGGGGGCGAACACCGGGGAGCTGTTTTTT CASSLKGANTGELFF
TRBJ2-1 . TRBV2 TRBD1 TGTGCCACCTTCACGGGACAGGGTACTAGTAATGAGCAGTTCTTC CATFTGQGTSNEQFF
TRBJ2-1 many TRBV20-1 . TGCAGTGCTAGAGTCTTCCGGGACCCGTACAATGAGCAGTTCTTC CSARVFRDPYNEQFF
TRBJ1-1 many TRBV5-1 TRBD1 TGCGCCAGCAGCTTGGGACAGGGGAGGACTGAAGCTTTCTTT CASSLGQGRTEAFF
TRBJ2-4 few TRBV25-1 . TGTGCCAGCAGTCCTGGGGGTAAATACATTCAGTACTTC CASSPGGKYIQYF
TRBJ2-2 . TRBV4-1 TRBD1 TGCGCCAGCAGCCTTATCGACAGGGCCGACACCGGGGAGCTGTTTTTT CASSLIDRADTGELFF